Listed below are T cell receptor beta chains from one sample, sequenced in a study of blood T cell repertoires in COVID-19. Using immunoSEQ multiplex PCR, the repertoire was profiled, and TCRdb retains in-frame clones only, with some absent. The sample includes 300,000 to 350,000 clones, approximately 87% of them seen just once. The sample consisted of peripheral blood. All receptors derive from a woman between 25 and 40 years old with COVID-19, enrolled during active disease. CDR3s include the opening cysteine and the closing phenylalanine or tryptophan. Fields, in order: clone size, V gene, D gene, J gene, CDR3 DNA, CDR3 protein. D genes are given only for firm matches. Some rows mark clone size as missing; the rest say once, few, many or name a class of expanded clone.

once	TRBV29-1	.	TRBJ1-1	TGCAGCGTTGAGGACAGTGAAGCTTTCTTT	CSVEDSEAFF
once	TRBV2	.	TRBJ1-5	TGTGCCAGCAGTGAGTGGAGTCAAAGTGGTCAGCCCCAGCATTTT	CASSEWSQSGQPQHF
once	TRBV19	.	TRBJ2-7	TGTGCCAGTAGTATGGGTAGGGGCGCCTACGAGCAGTACTTC	CASSMGRGAYEQYF
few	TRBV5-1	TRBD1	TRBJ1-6	TGCGCCAGCAGCTGGTCCGGGACAGGGCAGGCTAATTCACCCCTCCACTTT	CASSWSGTGQANSPLHF
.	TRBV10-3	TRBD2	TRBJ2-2	TGTGCCATCAGTGAGCACATTAGCGGGGCCCTTTCGAACACCGGGGAGCTGTTTTTT	CAISEHISGALSNTGELFF
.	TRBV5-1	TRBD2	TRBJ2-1	TGCGCCAGCAGACGCACAGGGTCTCCGGGAGGGTCGGGGGAGCAGTTCTTC	CASRRTGSPGGSGEQFF
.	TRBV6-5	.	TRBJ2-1	TGTGCCAGCAGTCCGGGACTGGGTGTCAACAATGAGCAGTTCTTC	CASSPGLGVNNEQFF
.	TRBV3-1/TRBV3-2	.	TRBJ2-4	TGTGCCAGCAGCCCCGTACTAGCAGTCATAGCCAAAAACATTCAGTACTTC	CASSPVLAVIAKNIQYF
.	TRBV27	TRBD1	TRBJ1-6	TGTGCCAGCAGAACCCCGGGACAGAATAATTCACCCCTCCACTTT	CASRTPGQNNSPLHF
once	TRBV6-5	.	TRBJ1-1	TGTGCCACAACATCCGGGACAAGGGGCACTGAAGCTTTCTTT	CATTSGTRGTEAFF
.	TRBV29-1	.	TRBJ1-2	TGCAGCGTTGAAATCGTATCAGGGGTGGGTGGCTACACCTTC	CSVEIVSGVGGYTF
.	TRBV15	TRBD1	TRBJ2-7	TGTGCCACCAGCAGAGGAATCGGGACAGGGATCTACGAGCAGTACTTC	CATSRGIGTGIYEQYF
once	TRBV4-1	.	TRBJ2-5	TGCGCCAGCAGCCAAGAAGCGGAGACCCAGTACTTC	CASSQEAETQYF
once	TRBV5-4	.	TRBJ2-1	TGTGCCAGCAGGACACCTGATTCCTACAATGAGCAGTTCTTC	CASRTPDSYNEQFF
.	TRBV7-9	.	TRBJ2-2	TGTGCCAGCAGCCCGAGACCCTGGACAATAGGGTCCGGGGAGCTGTTTTTT	CASSPRPWTIGSGELFF
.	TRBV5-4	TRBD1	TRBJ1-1	TGTGCCAGCAGTCGGGACAGGGGGAACACTGAAGCTTTCTTT	CASSRDRGNTEAFF
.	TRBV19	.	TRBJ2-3	TGTGCCAGTAGTATCGGGGGAGGAACAGATACGCAGTATTTT	CASSIGGGTDTQYF
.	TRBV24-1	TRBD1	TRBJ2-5	TGTGCCACCAGTGATACCGGGACAGAAGAGACCCAGTACTTC	CATSDTGTEETQYF
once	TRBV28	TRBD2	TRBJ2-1	TGTGCCAGCAGGGACACTAGCGACCTCAGCGATGAGCAGTTCTTC	CASRDTSDLSDEQFF
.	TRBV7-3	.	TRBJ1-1	TGTGCCAGCAGCTTAAAGCGGGACAACACTGAAGCTTTCTTT	CASSLKRDNTEAFF
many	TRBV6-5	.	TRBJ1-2	TGTGCCAGCAGTTACTCTTCACAGGGAGGGAACGGCTACACCTTC	CASSYSSQGGNGYTF
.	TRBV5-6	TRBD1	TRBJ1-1	TGTGCCAGCAGCCCGGACAGGATGAACACTGAAGCTTTCTTT	CASSPDRMNTEAFF
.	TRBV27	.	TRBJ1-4	TGTGCCAGCAGTTTGAGGGGGGGCGCGTCAACTAATGAAAAACTGTTTTTT	CASSLRGGASTNEKLFF
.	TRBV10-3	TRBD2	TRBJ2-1	TGTGCCATCAGGGGAGAGGCGGGAGGGCCCGATGAGCAGTTCTTC	CAIRGEAGGPDEQFF